This TCR beta chain was captured in a study of tumor-infiltrating lymphocytes in oesophageal squamous cell carcinoma. Each CDR3 protein gets one entry after TCRdb re-called the PCR reads with MiXCR. The profile shows around 9,300 distinct CDR3 sequences, 60% to 75% of them singletons. This CDR3 region has 13 residues. Germline lookup yields CDR1 SGHTA and CDR2 FQGTGA. This TCR was sampled from a female donor with esophageal squamous cell carcinoma. The genes are TRBV7-3 and TRBJ2-4, with D maybe TRBD2 (5 bases). Judging by the DNA end, TRBJ2-7 fits better; the J call may be wrong. Sequenced: esophageal tumor tissue. The CDR3 sequence is CASSFRGTYEQYF. The CDR3 coding sequence is TGTGCCAGCAGCTTTCGAGGGACCTACGAGCAGTACTTC.